This T cell receptor (beta chain) was captured in a study of control samples from healthy donors and cancer patients (dated by TCRdb to the early 2020s). Remarks on this clone: What this receptor recognizes is not known. The record has no base qualities; no much larger clone is one base away.

The library came from the immunoSEQ multiplex PCR assay. Entries here come from immuneACCESS through TCRdb and include only in-frame sequences with V and J called. Some clones fail to appear in such tables; in the studies checked, an unresolved V gene covers under half of the shortfall, and the cause of the remainder is unknown. Present in this sample are some 130,000 clones, roughly 92% of which were seen just once. Approximately 6% of the sample lies in the top ten. This clonotype originated in a man between 18 and 29 years old in good health. Sequencing was done on a sample of blood.

The CDR3 amino acid sequence is: CASSESGLAGPYTQYF. The DNA sequence reads TGCGCCAGCAGTGAGTCCGGACTAGCGGGGCCTTATACGCAGTATTTT. The V gene is TRBV10-1 and the J gene is TRBJ2-3; TRBD2 fits 12 bases in the junction. V lost 0 bases and J lost 7 bases, and the count of bases not matched to a germline gene is 5. The CDR3 runs 16 residues from the cysteine to the phenylalanine. Solely the CDR3 DNA is kept, with 48 bases framed from the first base. From the germline V gene (reference sequence), CDR1 is WNHNN and CDR2 is SYGVQD.